The 8 T cell receptor beta chains presented below share a single source sample, sequenced in a study of lymphopenia after photon versus proton radiotherapy. TCRdb keeps only in-frame clones here, not all; method: immunoSEQ multiplex PCR. The sample lists about 45,000 clones, approximately 85% occurring once. The source was peripheral blood, collected from a patient treated with photon-based radiotherapy. The receptors come from a man aged 40-55 years with gastric cancer.

The chain uses TRBV9 and TRBJ2-5; 12 nucleotides align to TRBD1. Germline lookup yields CDR1 SGDLS and CDR2 YYNGEE. This CDR3 contains 18 residues. J lost 1 base, V lost 3 bases, and 10 bases had no gene match. The CDR3 bases are TGTGCCAGCAGCGCCGGGACAGGGGGCGCCGGTGGCCAAGAGACCCAGTACTTC. Translation: CASSAGTGGAGGQETQYF.

This chain connects TRBV14 to TRBJ1-5; possibly TRBD1 for D (6 bases). This CDR3 is built from 14 residues. Germline CDR1 and CDR2: SGHDN and FVKESK. With 1 base removed from V and 7 bases from J, the gap between germline ends came to 11 bases. As DNA, the CDR3 is TGTGCCAGCAGCCAAGGACAGGCAGGGCAGCCCCAGCATTTT. Translating gives CASSQGQAGQPQHF.

The chain recombines TRBV21-1 with TRBJ2-7. TRBV21-1 is flagged as a pseudogene. The CDR3 spans 13 residues. DNA of the CDR3: TGTGCCAGCAGCACGGTTCTGGGGTACGAGCAGTACTTC. It codes for CASSTVLGYEQYF.

The chain links TRBV6-5 to TRBJ1-5; weak D call: TRBD1 (5 bases). This CDR3 region has 13 residues. Between the trimmed V and J ends, which lost 6 bases and 11 bases, there was a span of 17 bases. The germline V gene has CDR1 MNHEY and CDR2 SVGAGI. The CDR3 protein is CASSRPGLRAQHF. The CDR3 DNA is TGTGCCAGCAGCCGGCCGGGGCTCCGGGCCCAGCATTTT.

This chain joins TRBV7-2 and TRBJ2-1; D remains unclear. The CDR3 has 11 residues. Germline values: CDR1 SGHTA, CDR2 FQGNSA. Trimming shortened V by 8 bases and J by 7 bases, and 9 bases separated the two germline ends. CDR3 sequence reads: CASSSRNEQFF. CDR3 coding DNA: TGTGCCAGCTCTAGTCGGAATGAGCAGTTCTTC.

This chain links TRBV27 with TRBJ1-2, with D perhaps TRBD1 (5 bases). Trimming left V 3 bases short and J 7 bases short, with 15 bases between. Germline CDR1 reads MNHEY; CDR2 reads SMNVEV (reference sequence). The CDR3 is 14 amino acids. The CDR3 nucleotides are TGTGCCAGCAGTTTTGGCGGGACCAATGGTGGCTACACCTTC. Residues: CASSFGGTNGGYTF.

This clone was found once. The CDR3 nucleotides read TGTGCCAGCAGCGAGCGCAGGTACACTGAAGCTTTCTTT. Translation gives CASSERRYTEAFF. This chain links TRBV7-9 with TRBJ1-1, with D hard to call. This CDR3 is 13 amino acids long. V was trimmed by 5 bases and J by 3 bases, leaving 10 bases between them. The germline CDR1 and CDR2 sequences are SEHNR and FQNEAQ (reference sequence). The variable domain in full, with the rest retrieved from reference TRBV7-9 and TRBJ1-1, is DTGVSQNPRHKITKRGQNVTFRCDPISEHNRLYWYRQTLGQGPEFLTYFQNEAQLEKSRLLSDRFSAERPKGSFSTLEIQRTEQGDSAMYLCASSERRYTEAFFGQGTRLTVV.

CDR3 region: CASSPRTAYNEQFF. The CDR3 nucleotides read TGTGCCAGCAGCCCGCGGACTGCCTACAATGAGCAGTTCTTC. The chain carries TRBV7-2 and TRBJ2-1, with a tentative D call TRBD2 (5 bases). V lost 5 bases and J 2 bases, leaving 10 bases between the germline ends. The CDR3 has 14 residues. CDR1 and CDR2 (germline): SGHTA, FQGNSA.